These 17 T cell receptor beta chains were all obtained from the same sample, sequenced in a study of blood T cell repertoires in COVID-19. This table comes from immunoSEQ multiplex PCR, and its TCRdb copy is limited to in-frame clones, with some not included. In the table there are under 250,000 clones, 86% of which are singletons. Sample: peripheral blood. The origin of the receptors is an elderly man with acute or convalescent COVID-19.

This clone is a singleton in its sample. The chain employs TRBV5-4 and TRBJ2-7; perhaps TRBD1 as D (6 bases). CDR1 and CDR2 from the germline V gene are SGHNT and YYREEE (reference sequence). The CDR3 runs 15 residues. Between the trimmed V and J ends, which lost 2 bases and 4 bases, there was a span of 16 bases. Here the CDR3 reads CASSLLQGTSYEQYF. Here the CDR3 DNA reads TGTGCCAGCAGCTTACTCCAGGGGACATCATACGAGCAGTACTTC.

This clone appeared once. The rearrangement links TRBV28 to TRBJ2-6; 9 nucleotides line up with TRBD2. Looked up from germline, CDR1 is MDHEN and CDR2 is SYDVKM. V dropped 4 bases and J dropped 2; count of bases not matched to a gene: 15. The CDR3 consists of 20 residues. CDR3 DNA: TGTGCCAGCAGTTCCCCTTTTGGAGCGGGAGGAATAGCTGGGGCCAACGTCCTGACTTTC. Its protein is CASSSPFGAGGIAGANVLTF.

The rearrangement uses TRBV27 and TRBJ2-1; D is undetermined. Germline CDR1 reads MNHEY; CDR2 reads SMNVEV (reference sequence). This CDR3 is built from 14 residues. The V end was cut by 4 bases, the J end by 8 bases, with 15 bases between. The CDR3 spells CASSSIPRVDEQFF. The CDR3 DNA follows: TGTGCCAGCAGTTCAATTCCGCGAGTAGATGAGCAGTTCTTC.

V is TRBV7-8 and J is TRBJ1-5; a weak D match, TRBD1 (6 bases). The germline V and J ends were trimmed by 0 bases and 4 bases, with 13 bases remaining between them. CDR1 and CDR2 (germline): SGHVS, FQNEAQ. CDR3 length equals 16 residues. The CDR3 loop reads CASSLAPTGQNQPQHF. In nucleotides, the CDR3 is TGTGCCAGCAGCTTAGCCCCAACCGGACAGAATCAGCCCCAGCATTTT.

This chain connects TRBV7-8 to TRBJ2-5; D call uncertain. Germline V gene sequence: CDR1 SGHVS, CDR2 FQNEAQ. Trimming pared 1 base from V and 5 bases from J, leaving 8 bases between. There are 13 residues in the CDR3. The CDR3 is CASSLGQIETQYF. In nucleotides, the CDR3 is TGTGCCAGCAGCTTAGGGCAGATTGAGACCCAGTACTTC.

This clone came up once. The V call is TRBV4-2, the J call TRBJ2-6; D unclear. The V and J ends lost 1 base and 9 bases respectively, with 7 bases between them. Germline values: CDR1 LGHNA, CDR2 YNFKEQ. The CDR3 sequence is 13 residues long. CDR3 protein: CASSQAPLNVLTF. The CDR3 coding sequence is TGTGCCAGCAGCCAAGCTCCCCTCAACGTCCTGACTTTC.

V usage is TRBV9 and J usage is TRBJ1-3; a possible D gene is TRBD1 (5 bases). The CDR3 is made up of 16 amino acids. Germline V CDR1 and CDR2: SGDLS, YYNGEE. The V gene lost 0 bases and the J gene lost 4 bases, with 14 bases spanning the gap. This chain's CDR3 is CASSVGARAPGNTIYF. CDR3 nucleotides: TGTGCCAGCAGCGTAGGAGCCAGGGCCCCGGGAAACACCATATATTTT.

The chain recombines TRBV19 with TRBJ2-3, with a tentative D call TRBD1 (6 bases). In germline, CDR1 is LNHDA, CDR2 SQIVND (reference sequence). The CDR3 runs to 15 residues. V lost 4 bases and J 3 bases, leaving 14 bases between the germline ends. As DNA, the CDR3 is TGTGCCAGTAGTAAGGGGGTAGGTCAGACAGATACGCAGTATTTT. It translates to CASSKGVGQTDTQYF.

The rearrangement joins TRBV6-5 to TRBJ2-3, with D perhaps TRBD1 (6 bases). V was clipped by 7 bases and J by 2 bases, with 10 bases between them. The germline V gene encodes CDR1 MNHEY and CDR2 SVGAGI. The CDR3 is 13 amino acids. CDR3 amino acids: CASMNRDTDTQYF. DNA of the CDR3: TGTGCCAGCATGAACAGGGACACAGATACGCAGTATTTT.

This clone was picked up one time. This rearrangement joins TRBV28 to TRBJ2-7; TRBD2 might be the D (6 bases). The CDR3 extends over 11 amino acids. Germline V lookup: CDR1 MDHEN, CDR2 SYDVKM. Trimming left V 8 bases short and J 6 bases short, with 11 bases between. DNA of the CDR3: TGTGCCAGCCGGGAGACCTCCGAGCAGTACTTC. It encodes CASRETSEQYF.

The chain carries TRBV6-5 and TRBJ1-1; a possible D gene is TRBD1 (6 bases). CDR1 and CDR2 (germline): MNHEY, SVGAGI. The CDR3 runs to 15 residues. The V end was cut by 4 bases, the J end by 0 bases, with 12 bases between. The CDR3 loop reads CASSSYRDVNTEAFF. In DNA form, the CDR3 reads TGTGCCAGCAGTTCCTACAGGGATGTGAACACTGAAGCTTTCTTT.

The chain has TRBV5-1 and TRBJ2-1; TRBD1 agrees at 10 bases. Germline lookup yields CDR1 SGHRS and CDR2 YFSETQ. Trimming took 1 base from V and 6 from J; bases not matched to a gene: 7. This CDR3 spans 16 amino acids. The CDR3 DNA is TGCGCCAGCAGCTTGACTCCCGGGACAGGGGTCAATGAGCAGTTCTTC. Translated: CASSLTPGTGVNEQFF.

For this clone: Other nucleotide sequences in the sample specify the same CDR3. The rearrangement links TRBV28 to TRBJ1-2; D remains ambiguous. V was cut by 3 bases and J by 6 bases, with 8 bases left in between. Germline loops: CDR1 MDHEN, CDR2 SYDVKM. This CDR3 comprises 12 residues. The CDR3 coding sequence is TGTGCCAGCAGTTTTCGCGGGAATGGCTACACCTTC. Amino acid sequence: CASSFRGNGYTF.

V is TRBV9 and J is TRBJ1-1, with D perhaps matching TRBD1 (5 bases). Germline V gene lookup returns CDR1 SGDLS and CDR2 YYNGEE. The CDR3 runs to 13 residues. The V gene lost 3 bases and the J gene lost 7 bases, with 13 bases spanning the gap. CDR3 nucleotide sequence: TGTGCCAGCAGCGGCGGGGCCTGGGGTGAAGCTTTCTTT. This translates into CASSGGAWGEAFF.

The chain links TRBV19 to TRBJ1-1; 11 positions agree with TRBD1. This CDR3 is 18 amino acids long. The V gene end was trimmed by 5 bases and the J gene end by 0 bases; junction bases not matched to a gene: 11. Germline assignment: CDR1 LNHDA and CDR2 SQIVND (reference sequence). Written as DNA, the CDR3 is TGTGCCAGTAGTCCAAGGACAGGGGGCCTCCCCATGAACACTGAAGCTTTCTTT. Amino acid sequence: CASSPRTGGLPMNTEAFF.

In this sample, this clone turned up once. This sequence joins TRBV9 and TRBJ2-7, with 7 positions matching TRBD1. V lost 3 bases, J lost 2 bases, and 8 bases stayed unmatched. CDR1 and CDR2 (germline): SGDLS, YYNGEE. This CDR3 comprises 15 residues. This chain's CDR3 is CASSAGTVEPYEQYF. Here the CDR3 DNA reads TGTGCCAGCAGCGCCGGGACAGTAGAACCCTACGAGCAGTACTTC.

V is TRBV19 and J is TRBJ2-1, with 8 bases matching TRBD2. The germline V gene encodes CDR1 LNHDA and CDR2 SQIVND (reference sequence). CDR3 length: 16 residues. Germline trimming cut 3 bases from V and 8 bases from J; bases unmatched to any gene: 12. DNA for the CDR3: TGTGCCAGTAGTATGGGGAGCGGGGGCGTTCTCCATGAGCAGTTCTTC. Translated, it gives CASSMGSGGVLHEQFF.